This T cell receptor beta chain was captured in a study of T cells in Graves' hyperthyroidism and ophthalmopathy. PBMCs were sourced from more than 9 ml fresh peripheral blood. This clonotype was seen repeatedly, ten times or more. RNA transcripts provided the source from which TCR beta CDR3 regions were amplified. First-round RT-PCR of the TCR CDR3 relied on the HTBI primer set. One entry per CDR3 protein, called by TCRdb with MiXCR from the multiplex PCR reads. The sample has approximately 610,000 distinct CDR3 sequences, over 12% seen once. Sequenced material: blood. The sequence came from a woman aged 40-49 years with Graves' ophthalmopathy.

CDR3 protein: CASRNTGTNTEAFF. In DNA, the CDR3 is TGTGCCAGCAGAAACACAGGAACTAACACTGAAGCTTTCTTT. The rearrangement joins TRBV28 to TRBJ1-1, with TRBD1 as a possible D gene (5 bases). V was clipped by 6 bases and J by 2 bases, with 13 bases between them. The CDR3 contains 14 residues. Germline CDR1 MDHEN, CDR2 SYDVKM.